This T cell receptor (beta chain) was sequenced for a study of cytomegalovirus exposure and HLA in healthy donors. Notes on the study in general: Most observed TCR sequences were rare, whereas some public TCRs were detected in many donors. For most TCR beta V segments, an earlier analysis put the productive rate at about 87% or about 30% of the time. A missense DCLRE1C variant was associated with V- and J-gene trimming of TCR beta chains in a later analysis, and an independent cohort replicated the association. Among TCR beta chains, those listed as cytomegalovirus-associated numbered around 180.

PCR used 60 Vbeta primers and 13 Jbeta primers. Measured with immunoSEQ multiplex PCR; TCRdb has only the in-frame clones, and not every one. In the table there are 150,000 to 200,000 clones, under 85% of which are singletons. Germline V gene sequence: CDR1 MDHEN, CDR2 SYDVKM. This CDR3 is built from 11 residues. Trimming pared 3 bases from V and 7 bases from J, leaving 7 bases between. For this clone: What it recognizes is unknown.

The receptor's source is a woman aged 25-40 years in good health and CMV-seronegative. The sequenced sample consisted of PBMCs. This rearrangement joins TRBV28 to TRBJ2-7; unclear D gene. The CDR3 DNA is TGTGCCAGCAGTTTGCGCCGGGAGCAGTACTTC. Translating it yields CASSLRREQYF.